This T cell receptor (beta chain) was sequenced in a study of blood T cells in healthy people across ages. Findings and caveats of the study: Diversity figures based on one million T cells were deemed too low.

In the case of this clonotype: The target antigen is unknown.

Through a sample-barcoded 5' primer and a J-beta primer mix, a second PCR was run for roughly 7 to 11 cycles. TCRdb reprocessed the 5' RACE reads via MiXCR and lists one record per CDR3 protein. The profile shows approximately 690,000 distinct CDR3 sequences, around 38% of them singletons. Germline V gene lookup returns CDR1 SGHDN and CDR2 FVKESK. This CDR3 contains 15 residues. The V end lost 2 bases, the J end lost 7 bases, and 12 bases lay between the germline ends. The TCR was taken from a man older than 75 in good health. The specimen was blood. This chain connects TRBV14 to TRBJ1-6, with D uncertain. The CDR3 loop is CASSQSITANSPLHF. CDR3 coding DNA: TGTGCCAGCAGCCAAAGTATCACAGCCAATTCACCCCTCCACTTT.